One sample yielded the 2 T cell receptor beta chains listed below, sequenced in a study of T-cell reconstitution after alpha-beta-depleted transplantation in children listed by TCRdb under 2016. Per the publication, the treatment or condition label means: allogeneic hematopoietic cell transplantation with graft depleted of TCRalphabeta T cells and CD19 B cells. Library construction relied on PCR. The data were produced on an Illumina HiSeq 2500. Molecular barcoding was employed in the preparation of TCR libraries, with unique molecular identifiers being used to normalize TCRbeta repertoire quantification. TCRdb reprocessed the public reads (quality trimming at Q25 with fastp, clone calling with MiXCR) and kept in-frame beta chains. Entries that share a CDR3 protein sequence are merged under the most common genes and DNA. Present in this sample are just over 950,000 distinct CDR3 sequences, about 29% of which were seen just once. The ten largest clonotypes hold 28% of the sample.

This sample comprised PBMCs, mostly from graft donor cells, obtained 360 days after TCRalphabeta/CD19-depleted stem cell transplant. These receptors were obtained from a boy younger than two who had a stem cell transplant for SCID, so the T cells may come from the graft donor.

Only a few counts were recorded for this clonotype. The gene calls are TRBV27 and TRBJ2-1; 15 nucleotides align to TRBD2. This CDR3 is 16 amino acids long. The junction had 11 bases not matched to a gene; V was cut back by 6 bases and J by 11 bases. Germline CDR1 reads MNHEY; CDR2 reads SMNVEV (reference sequence). The CDR3 nucleotides are TGTGCCAGCAGCCCTCGGACTAGCGGGGGGGCTTGGAAGCAGTTCTTC. Its translation: CASSPRTSGGAWKQFF.

V usage is TRBV20-1 and J usage is TRBJ2-1; TRBD2 aligns across 11 bases. CDR3 length: 18 amino acids. The ends lost 3 bases at V and 3 bases at J; junction bases unmatched: 13. Germline lookup yields CDR1 DFQATT and CDR2 SNEGSKA (reference sequence). CDR3 DNA: TGCAGTGCTAGGGCACAGGTCACTAGCGGGGGCCACTACAATGAGCAGTTCTTC. This codes for CSARAQVTSGGHYNEQFF.